These 6 T cell receptor beta chains were all obtained from the same sample, sequenced in a study of shared clonotypes between healthy human individuals (TCRdb year 2020). The library was prepared using the immunoSEQ multiplex PCR assay. TCRdb provides this immuneACCESS table in a form limited to in-frame rearrangements. Some clones are lacking; in checked studies, under half of them reflect an unresolved V gene, and why the rest are absent is not known. The sample profile shows about 1.1 million clones; approximately 75% of them were found once. The ten top clones hold 0.89% of the sample. Sequencing was performed on memory CD4+ T cells from PBMCs. This specimen's cell subset or site label, interpreted: CD45RA-negative fraction. Source of these receptors: a man between 18 and 35 years old in good health. Some clones in this sample may be carry-over from other donors' samples.

The V gene is TRBV5-4, the J gene TRBJ1-3; D is uncertain. V was trimmed by 4 bases and J by 0 bases, leaving 8 bases between them. Germline V gives CDR1 SGHNT, CDR2 YYREEE (reference sequence). The CDR3 sequence is 14 residues long. This CDR3 is CASSHGYSGNTIYF. In DNA form, the CDR3 reads TGTGCCAGCAGCCACGGATACTCTGGAAACACCATATATTTT.

This rearrangement joins TRBV5-1 to TRBJ2-7, with 9 bases that match TRBD2. V shed 4 bases, J shed 0 bases, and the junction held 8 bases outside the gene matches. This CDR3 has 16 residues. Germline assignment: CDR1 SGHRS and CDR2 YFSETQ. The CDR3 sequence: CASSLASGTSSYEQYF. Written as DNA, the CDR3 is TGCGCCAGCAGCCTAGCTAGCGGGACGAGCTCCTACGAGCAGTACTTC.

This clone was recorded a few times. J is TRBJ2-7 and V is TRBV6-5; maybe TRBD1 (6 bases). V dropped 0 bases and J dropped 3 bases, with 15 bases sitting between them. CDR1 is MNHEY and CDR2 is SVGAGI in the germline V gene. The CDR3 contains 16 residues. The CDR3: CASSYSPTRDNYEQYF. Here the CDR3 DNA reads TGTGCCAGCAGTTACTCGCCAACACGGGACAACTACGAGCAGTACTTC.

The J gene is TRBJ2-1, the V gene TRBV14; D gene unclear. The ends were cut back, 5 bases at V and 4 bases at J, with 15 bases in the middle. CDR1 and CDR2 (germline): SGHDN, FVKESK. The CDR3 loop spans 15 amino acids. In DNA, the CDR3 is TGTGCCAGCAGCTCGGAAGGGATTCTGTACAATGAGCAGTTCTTC. This translates into CASSSEGILYNEQFF. Full variable domain (remainder filled in from reference TRBV14 and TRBJ2-1): EAGVTQFPSHSVIEKGQTVTLRCDPISGHDNLYWYRRVMGKEIKFLLHFVKESKQDESGMPNNRFLAERTGGTYSTLKVQPAELEDSGVYFCASSSEGILYNEQFFGPGTRLTVL.

Only one count was recorded for this clone. The V call is TRBV6-4, the J call TRBJ2-1; D may be TRBD1 (6 bases). Trimming pared 7 bases from V and 8 bases from J, leaving 15 bases between. CDR1 and CDR2 from the germline V gene are MRHNA and SNTAGT. This CDR3 comprises 13 residues. CDR3: CASTVAPGDEQFF. The DNA of the CDR3 is TGTGCCAGCACCGTGGCCCCAGGGGATGAGCAGTTCTTC.

The V gene is TRBV19, the J gene TRBJ1-4; no definite D call. This CDR3 has 10 amino acids. Germline V CDR1 and CDR2: LNHDA, SQIVND (reference sequence). With 6 bases removed from V and 8 bases from J, the gap between germline ends came to 4 bases. For the CDR3, the DNA is TGTGCCAGTAGCCGGGAAAAACTGTTTTTT. It specifies CASSREKLFF.